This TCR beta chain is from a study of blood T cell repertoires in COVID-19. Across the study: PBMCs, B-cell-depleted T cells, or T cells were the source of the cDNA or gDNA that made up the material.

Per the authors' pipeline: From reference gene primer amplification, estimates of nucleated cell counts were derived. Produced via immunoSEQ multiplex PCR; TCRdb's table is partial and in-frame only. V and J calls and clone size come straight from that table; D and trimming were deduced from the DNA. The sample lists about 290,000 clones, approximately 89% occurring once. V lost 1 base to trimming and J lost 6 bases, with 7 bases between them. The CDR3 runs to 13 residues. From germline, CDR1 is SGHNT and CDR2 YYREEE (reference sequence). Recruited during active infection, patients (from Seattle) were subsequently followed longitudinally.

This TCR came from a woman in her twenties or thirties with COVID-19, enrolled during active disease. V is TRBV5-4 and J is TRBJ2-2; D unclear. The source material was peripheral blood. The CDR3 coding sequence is TGTGCCAGCAGCTTGTCTTCGTCCGGGGAGCTGTTTTTT. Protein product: CASSLSSSGELFF.